Below, one TCR beta chain is given with its context. As yet, its antigen is unknown. These data are taken from a study of T cells in Graves' hyperthyroidism and ophthalmopathy. Study-level points and caveats: Most thyroid clonotypes that were expanded above 0.001 also turned up in blood.

Trimming left V 5 bases short and J 6 bases short, with 16 bases between. The CDR3 spans 14 residues. Germline CDR1 SQVTM, CDR2 ANQGSEA. There were TCR beta CDR3 regions amplified from RNA transcripts. Initially, a first-round RT-PCR of the TCR CDR3 employed the HTBI primer set. TCRdb ran MiXCR on the multiplex PCR reads and lists one entry per CDR3 protein. In the table there are around 420,000 distinct CDR3 sequences, about 13% of which are singletons. Sequenced material: blood. The TCR originated in a woman between 18 and 29 years old with Graves' hyperthyroidism. This chain joins TRBV29-1 and TRBJ2-2, with a possible D match to TRBD1 (6 bases). In DNA form, the CDR3 reads TGCAGCGTTTTTTCGGACAGCCGGTCCGGGGAGCTGTTTTTT. Translated, it gives CSVFSDSRSGELFF.